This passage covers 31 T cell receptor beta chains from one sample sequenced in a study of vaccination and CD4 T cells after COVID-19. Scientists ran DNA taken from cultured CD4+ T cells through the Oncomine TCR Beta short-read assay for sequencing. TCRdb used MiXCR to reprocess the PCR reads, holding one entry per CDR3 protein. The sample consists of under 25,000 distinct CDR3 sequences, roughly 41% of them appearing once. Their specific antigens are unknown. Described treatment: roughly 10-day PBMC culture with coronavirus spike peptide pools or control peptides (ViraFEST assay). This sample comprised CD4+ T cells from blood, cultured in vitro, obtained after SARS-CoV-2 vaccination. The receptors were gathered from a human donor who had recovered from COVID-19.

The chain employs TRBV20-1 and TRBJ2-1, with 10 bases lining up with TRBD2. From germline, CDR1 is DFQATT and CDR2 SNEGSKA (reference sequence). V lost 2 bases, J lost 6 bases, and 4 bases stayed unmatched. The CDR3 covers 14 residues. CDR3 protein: CSARTASGSNEQFF. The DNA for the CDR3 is TGCAGTGCTAGAACGGCTAGCGGGAGCAATGAGCAGTTCTTC.

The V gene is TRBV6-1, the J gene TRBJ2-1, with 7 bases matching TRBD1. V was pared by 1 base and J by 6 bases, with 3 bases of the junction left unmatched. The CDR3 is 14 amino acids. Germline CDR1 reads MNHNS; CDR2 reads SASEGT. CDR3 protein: CASSEVPGGNEQFF. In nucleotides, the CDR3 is TGTGCCAGCAGTGAAGTGCCAGGGGGCAATGAGCAGTTCTTC.

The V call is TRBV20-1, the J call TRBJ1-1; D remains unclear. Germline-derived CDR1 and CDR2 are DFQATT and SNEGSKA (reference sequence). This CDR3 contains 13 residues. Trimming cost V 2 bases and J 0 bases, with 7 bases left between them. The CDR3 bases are TGCAGTGCTAGATTCGCGGTGAACACTGAAGCTTTCTTT. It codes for CSARFAVNTEAFF.

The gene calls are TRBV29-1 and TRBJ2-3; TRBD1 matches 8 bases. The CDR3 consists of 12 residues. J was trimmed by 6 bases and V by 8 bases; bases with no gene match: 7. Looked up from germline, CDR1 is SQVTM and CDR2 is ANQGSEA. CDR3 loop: CSSDRVSDTQYF. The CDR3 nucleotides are TGCAGCTCGGACAGGGTTTCTGATACGCAGTATTTT.

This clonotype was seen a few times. The CDR3 here is CATHTSGTGAYEQYF. The CDR3 region has the DNA TGTGCCACTCACACCTCCGGGACAGGGGCCTACGAGCAGTACTTC. This rearrangement joins TRBV6-1 to TRBJ2-7; 10 nucleotides line up with TRBD1. The CDR3 consists of 15 residues. In germline, CDR1 is MNHNS, CDR2 SASEGT. Trimming removed 10 bases from V and 2 bases from J; junction bases left unmatched: 11.

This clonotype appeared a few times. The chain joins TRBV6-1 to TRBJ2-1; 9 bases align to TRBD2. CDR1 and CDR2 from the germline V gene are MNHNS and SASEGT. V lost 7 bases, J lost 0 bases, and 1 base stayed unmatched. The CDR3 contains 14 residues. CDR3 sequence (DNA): TGTGCCAGCATTAGCGGGAGCTCCTACAATGAGCAGTTCTTC. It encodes CASISGSSYNEQFF.

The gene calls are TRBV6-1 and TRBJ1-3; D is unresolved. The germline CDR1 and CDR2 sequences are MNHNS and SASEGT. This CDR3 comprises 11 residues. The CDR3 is CSSASGNTIYF. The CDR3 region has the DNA TGTTCAAGTGCATCTGGAAACACCATATATTTT.

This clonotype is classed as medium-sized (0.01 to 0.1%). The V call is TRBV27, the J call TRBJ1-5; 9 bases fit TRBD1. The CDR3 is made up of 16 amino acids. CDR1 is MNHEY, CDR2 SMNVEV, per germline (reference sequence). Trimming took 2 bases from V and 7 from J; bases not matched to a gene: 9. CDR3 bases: TGTGCCAGCAGTTTAGTAGGACAGGGGCCCCGGCAGCCCCAGCATTTT. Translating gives CASSLVGQGPRQPQHF.

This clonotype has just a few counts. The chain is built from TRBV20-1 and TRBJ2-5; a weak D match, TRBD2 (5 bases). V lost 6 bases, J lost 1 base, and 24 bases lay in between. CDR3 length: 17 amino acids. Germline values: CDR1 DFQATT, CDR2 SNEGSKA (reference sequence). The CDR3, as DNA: TGCAGTGCCCACAACTTAGCGAGCGCGGTGTCCCAAGAGACCCAGTACTTC. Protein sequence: CSAHNLASAVSQETQYF.

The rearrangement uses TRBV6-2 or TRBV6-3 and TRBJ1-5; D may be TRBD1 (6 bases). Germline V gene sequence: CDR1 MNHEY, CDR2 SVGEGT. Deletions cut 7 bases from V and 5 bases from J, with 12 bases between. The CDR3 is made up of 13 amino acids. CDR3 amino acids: CASTLDSHQPQHF. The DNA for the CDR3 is TGTGCCAGCACCTTGGACAGTCATCAGCCCCAGCATTTT.

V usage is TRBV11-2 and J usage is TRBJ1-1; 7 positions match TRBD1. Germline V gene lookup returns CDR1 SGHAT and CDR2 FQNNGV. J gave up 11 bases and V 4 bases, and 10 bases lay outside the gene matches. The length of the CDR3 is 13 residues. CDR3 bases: TGTGCCAGCAGCTCCTGGGACAGCCGGGGGGCTTTCTTT. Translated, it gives CASSSWDSRGAFF.

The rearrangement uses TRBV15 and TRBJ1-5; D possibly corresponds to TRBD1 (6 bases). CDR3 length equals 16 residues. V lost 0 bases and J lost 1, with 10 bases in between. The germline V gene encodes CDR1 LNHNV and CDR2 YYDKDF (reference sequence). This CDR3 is CATSRDGGLSNQPQHF. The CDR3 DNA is TGTGCCACCAGCAGAGATGGGGGGCTAAGCAATCAGCCCCAGCATTTT.

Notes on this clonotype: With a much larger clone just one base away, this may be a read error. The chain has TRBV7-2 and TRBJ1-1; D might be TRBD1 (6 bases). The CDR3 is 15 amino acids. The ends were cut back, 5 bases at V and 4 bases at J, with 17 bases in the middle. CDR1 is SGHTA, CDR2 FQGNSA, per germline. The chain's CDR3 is CASSQTEQGGTEAFF. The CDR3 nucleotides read TGTGCCAGCAGCCAAACGGAACAAGGGGGCACTGAAGCTTTCTTT.

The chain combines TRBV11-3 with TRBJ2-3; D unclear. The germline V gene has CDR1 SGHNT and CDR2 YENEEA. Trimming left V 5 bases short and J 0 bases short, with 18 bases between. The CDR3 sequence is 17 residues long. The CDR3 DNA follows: TGTGCCAGCAGCCCGAGGTCACAGAAGATTAGCACAGATACGCAGTATTTT. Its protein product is CASSPRSQKISTDTQYF.

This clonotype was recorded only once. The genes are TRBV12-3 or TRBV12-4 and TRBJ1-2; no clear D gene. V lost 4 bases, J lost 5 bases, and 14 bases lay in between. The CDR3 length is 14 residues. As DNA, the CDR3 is TGTGCCAGCAGTTCCCGCCCTCGACAATATGGCTACACCTTC. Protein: CASSSRPRQYGYTF.

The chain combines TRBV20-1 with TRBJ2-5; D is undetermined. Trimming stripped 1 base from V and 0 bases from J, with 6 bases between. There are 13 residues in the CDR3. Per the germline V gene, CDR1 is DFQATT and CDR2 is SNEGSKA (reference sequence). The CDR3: CSARVGNQETQYF. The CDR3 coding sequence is TGCAGTGCTAGAGTAGGGAACCAAGAGACCCAGTACTTC.

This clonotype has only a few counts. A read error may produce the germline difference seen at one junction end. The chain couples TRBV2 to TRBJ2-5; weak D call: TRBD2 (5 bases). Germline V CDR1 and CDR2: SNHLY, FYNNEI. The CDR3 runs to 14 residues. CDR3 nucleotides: TGTGCCAACAGTCGAGGAGGCCAACGAGAGACCCAGTACTTC. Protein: CANSRGGQRETQYF.

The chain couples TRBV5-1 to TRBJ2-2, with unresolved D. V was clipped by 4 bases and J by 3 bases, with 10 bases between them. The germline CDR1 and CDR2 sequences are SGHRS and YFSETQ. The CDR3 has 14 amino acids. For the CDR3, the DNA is TGCGCCAGCAGCCTGGCTCTTGACACCGGGGAGCTGTTTTTT. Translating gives CASSLALDTGELFF.

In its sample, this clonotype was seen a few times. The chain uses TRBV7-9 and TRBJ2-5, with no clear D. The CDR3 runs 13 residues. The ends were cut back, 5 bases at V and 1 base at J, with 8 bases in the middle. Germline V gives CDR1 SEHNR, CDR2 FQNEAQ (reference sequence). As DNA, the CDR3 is TGTGCCAGCAGCCATGTCCCCCAAGAGACCCAGTACTTC. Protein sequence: CASSHVPQETQYF.

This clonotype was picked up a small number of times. The CDR3 nucleotides read TGCAGCGTTCGGGACGGAAACACTGAAGCTTTCTTT. This gives the protein CSVRDGNTEAFF. The chain combines TRBV29-1 with TRBJ1-1, with a tentative D call TRBD1 (5 bases). The CDR3 runs to 12 residues. V shed 5 bases and J shed 2 bases, with 9 bases lying between them. The germline CDR1 and CDR2 sequences are SQVTM and ANQGSEA.

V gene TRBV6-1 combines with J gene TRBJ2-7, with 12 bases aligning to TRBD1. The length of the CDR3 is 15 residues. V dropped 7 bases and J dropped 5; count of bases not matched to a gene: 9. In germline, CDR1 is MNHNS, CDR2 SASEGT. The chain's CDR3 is CASTRTGTGGHEQYF. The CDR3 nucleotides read TGTGCCAGCACCAGAACCGGGACAGGGGGCCACGAGCAGTACTTC.

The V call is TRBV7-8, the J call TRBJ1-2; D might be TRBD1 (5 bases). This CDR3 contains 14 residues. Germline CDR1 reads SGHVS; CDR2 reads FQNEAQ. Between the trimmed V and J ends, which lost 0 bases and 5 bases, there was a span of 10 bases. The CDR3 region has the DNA TGTGCCAGCAGCTTAGCCCCAGGGAATTATGGCTACACCTTC. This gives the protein CASSLAPGNYGYTF.

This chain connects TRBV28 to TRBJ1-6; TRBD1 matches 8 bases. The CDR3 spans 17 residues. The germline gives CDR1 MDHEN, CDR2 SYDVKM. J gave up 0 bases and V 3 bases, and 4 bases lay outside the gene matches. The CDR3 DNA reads TGTGCCAGCAGTTTTCGGACAGGGAGCTCCTATAATTCACCCCTCCACTTT. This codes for CASSFRTGSSYNSPLHF.

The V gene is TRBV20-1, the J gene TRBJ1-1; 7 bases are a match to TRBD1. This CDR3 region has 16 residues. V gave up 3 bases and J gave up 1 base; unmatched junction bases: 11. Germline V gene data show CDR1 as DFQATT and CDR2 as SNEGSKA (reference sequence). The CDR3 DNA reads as TGCAGTGCTAGCAATAGGGGGCTCTCGGCGAACACTGAAGCTTTCTTT. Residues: CSASNRGLSANTEAFF.

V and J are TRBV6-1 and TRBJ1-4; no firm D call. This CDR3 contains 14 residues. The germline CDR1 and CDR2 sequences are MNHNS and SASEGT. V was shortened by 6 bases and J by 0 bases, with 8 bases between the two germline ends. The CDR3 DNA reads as TGTGCCAGCAGGCCGGGTGCAACTAATGAAAAACTGTTTTTT. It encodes CASRPGATNEKLFF.

The CDR3 region has the DNA TGTGCCAGCAGCGCACTTACTAGCGGGAGGTACAATGAGCAGTTCTTC. It is translated as CASSALTSGRYNEQFF. J is TRBJ2-1 and V is TRBV7-8; TRBD2 matches 12 bases. There are 16 residues in the CDR3. V shed 5 bases, J shed 4 bases, and the junction held 6 bases outside the gene matches. The V gene's germline CDR1 is SGHVS and CDR2 FQNEAQ.

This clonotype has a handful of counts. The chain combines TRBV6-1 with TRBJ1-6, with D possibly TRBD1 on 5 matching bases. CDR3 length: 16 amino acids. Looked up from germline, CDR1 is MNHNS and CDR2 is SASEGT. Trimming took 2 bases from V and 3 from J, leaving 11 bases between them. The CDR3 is CASSEYRDGYNSPLHF. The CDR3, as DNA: TGTGCCAGCAGTGAATATAGGGACGGCTATAATTCACCCCTCCACTTT.

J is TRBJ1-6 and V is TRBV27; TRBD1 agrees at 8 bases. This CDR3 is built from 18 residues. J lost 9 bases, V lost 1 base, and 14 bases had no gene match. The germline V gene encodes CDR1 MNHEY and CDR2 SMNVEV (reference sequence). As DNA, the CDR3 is TGTGCCAGCAGTTTATACCCCCCCTTGGACAGGGAAGGTTCACCCCTCCACTTT. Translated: CASSLYPPLDREGSPLHF.

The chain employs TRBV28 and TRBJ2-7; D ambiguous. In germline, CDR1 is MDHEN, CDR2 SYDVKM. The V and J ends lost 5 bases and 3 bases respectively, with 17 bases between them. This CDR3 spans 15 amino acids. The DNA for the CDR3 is TGTGCCAGCAGTGGCGCCTCGCTACAACTCTACGAGCAGTACTTC. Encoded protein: CASSGASLQLYEQYF.

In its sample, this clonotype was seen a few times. CDR3: CASDQWTGTGTEAFF. The DNA of the CDR3 is TGTGCCAGCGACCAGTGGACAGGGACTGGCACTGAAGCTTTCTTT. The chain employs TRBV7-3 and TRBJ1-1; 8 bases are shared with TRBD1. The germline V gene encodes CDR1 SGHTA and CDR2 FQGTGA. The ends lost 8 bases at V and 4 bases at J; junction bases unmatched: 12. The CDR3 has 15 amino acids.

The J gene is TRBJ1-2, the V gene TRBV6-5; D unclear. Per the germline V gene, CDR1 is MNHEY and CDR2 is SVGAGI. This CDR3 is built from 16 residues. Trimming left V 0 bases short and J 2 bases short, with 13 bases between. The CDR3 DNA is TGTGCCAGCAGTTACTCGACGGCCGGCAACAACTATGGCTACACCTTC. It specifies CASSYSTAGNNYGYTF.